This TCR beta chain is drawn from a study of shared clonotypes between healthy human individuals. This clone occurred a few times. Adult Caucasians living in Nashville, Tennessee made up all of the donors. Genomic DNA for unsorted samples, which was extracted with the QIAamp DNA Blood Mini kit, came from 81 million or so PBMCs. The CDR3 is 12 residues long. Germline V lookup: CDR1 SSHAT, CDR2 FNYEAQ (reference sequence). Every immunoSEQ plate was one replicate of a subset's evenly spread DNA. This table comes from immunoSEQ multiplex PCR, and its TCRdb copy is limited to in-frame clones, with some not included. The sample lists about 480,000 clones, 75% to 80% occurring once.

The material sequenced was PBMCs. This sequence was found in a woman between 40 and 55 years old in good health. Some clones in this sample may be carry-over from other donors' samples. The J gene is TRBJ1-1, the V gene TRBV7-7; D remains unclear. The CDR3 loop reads CAILVAGTEAFF. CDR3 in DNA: TGTGCTATCCTCGTGGCCGGCACTGAAGCTTTCTTT.